Reported below is one T cell receptor beta chain. This entry is derived from a study of T-cell memory formation after mild COVID-19. TCRdb redid the calling of the 5' RACE reads with MiXCR, one entry per CDR3 protein. The table includes approximately 190,000 distinct CDR3 sequences, around 20% detected once. Germline loops: CDR1 SEHNR, CDR2 FQNEAQ (reference sequence). Trimming took off 2 bases at V and 6 bases at J, with 11 bases between the two ends. There are 13 residues in the CDR3. The TCR sequence derives from an adult woman who had mild COVID-19 (a few samples of this study predate the infection). Cell type and time point are not known. The chain combines TRBV7-9 with TRBJ2-7; weak D call: TRBD1 (5 bases). The specimen sequenced was PBMCs or a T cell subset sorted from them (not recorded which). In nucleotides, the CDR3 is TGTGCCAGCAGCTTAACGACAGTCGGCGAGCAGTACTTC. Translating gives CASSLTTVGEQYF.